These 7 T cell receptor beta chains were sequenced from one sample in a study of T cell responses to AZD1222 COVID-19 vaccine. Only in-frame clones appear in the TCRdb table, and some are missing; sequencing was by immunoSEQ multiplex PCR. The data contain roughly 100,000 clones, 80% to 90% of them singletons. This specimen consisted of peripheral blood, obtained on day 0 of AZD1222 vaccination. These receptor sequences come from an adult in good health.

V is TRBV7-3 and J is TRBJ2-1; D unclear. In germline, CDR1 is SGHTA, CDR2 FQGTGA. The CDR3 runs 15 residues. Trimming cost V 3 bases and J 0 bases, with 9 bases left between them. The CDR3 DNA sequence: TGTGCCAGCAGCTTGGTTAGGAGCTCCTACAATGAGCAGTTCTTC. Protein product: CASSLVRSSYNEQFF.

This chain connects TRBV30 to TRBJ1-1, with D unclear. V lost 4 bases to trimming and J lost 3 bases, with 12 bases between them. Germline V gene sequence: CDR1 GTSNPN, CDR2 SVGIG (reference sequence). This CDR3 is 13 amino acids long. The DNA of the CDR3 is TGTGCCTGGACTAAACACCCCTACACTGAAGCTTTCTTT. Amino acid sequence: CAWTKHPYTEAFF.

The chain combines TRBV10-3 with TRBJ1-5; D ambiguous. The length of the CDR3 is 12 residues. Trimming pared 6 bases from V and 1 base from J, leaving 4 bases between. Germline lookup yields CDR1 ENHRY and CDR2 SYGVKD. CDR3 DNA sequence: TGTGCCATCAGCCCGAGCAATCAGCCCCAGCATTTT. This codes for CAISPSNQPQHF.

The chain is built from TRBV7-2 and TRBJ2-5; tentative D call: TRBD2 (6 bases). CDR1 and CDR2 from the germline V gene are SGHTA and FQGNSA. V was shortened by 1 base and J by 11 bases, with 20 bases between the two germline ends. The CDR3 has 15 amino acids. CDR3 coding DNA: TGTGCCAGCAGCTTAGTAGGCTCGGGGTCCGGGACTCAGTACTTC. Its protein is CASSLVGSGSGTQYF.

The chain combines TRBV4-3 with TRBJ2-1, with 10 nucleotides matching TRBD1. Germline loops: CDR1 LGHNA, CDR2 YSLEER. V gave up 4 bases and J gave up 3 bases; unmatched junction bases: 3. The CDR3 covers 15 residues. The CDR3 coding sequence is TGCGCCAGCAGCCTTGGGGACAGGGGCTACAATGAGCAGTTCTTC. Its translation is CASSLGDRGYNEQFF.

The chain uses TRBV6-5 and TRBJ1-1; TRBD1 matches at 12 bases. The CDR3 is made up of 13 amino acids. CDR1 and CDR2 from the germline V gene are MNHEY and SVGAGI. J was trimmed by 3 bases and V by 11 bases; bases with no gene match: 4. The CDR3 here is CAAGTGGYTEAFF. DNA for the CDR3: TGTGCCGCGGGGACAGGGGGCTACACTGAAGCTTTCTTT.

This clone was detected once. The chain couples TRBV27 to TRBJ2-2, with D perhaps assigned TRBD1 or TRBD2 (5 bases each). The V end lost 3 bases, the J end lost 6 bases, and 11 bases lay between the germline ends. Germline V CDR1 and CDR2: MNHEY, SMNVEV (reference sequence). The CDR3 spans 14 residues. The CDR3 DNA reads TGTGCCAGCAGTTTCGTGGGGGTCGCCGGGGAGCTGTTTTTT. This translates into CASSFVGVAGELFF.